The T cell receptor (beta chain) described here comes from a study of blood T cell repertoires in COVID-19. On the study more broadly: PBMCs, B-cell-depleted T cells, or T cells provided the cDNA or gDNA that made up the material.

Living in 24 US areas, the participants were between roughly 18 and 89 years of age. Participant reports of clinical history set cohort assignment. For recovered donors of Cohort 3, there were two negative PCRs, clearance, or symptom resolution. Trimming removed 7 bases from V and 3 bases from J, with 13 bases in between. This CDR3 has 13 residues. Per germline, CDR1 SNHLY and CDR2 FYNNEI. The table came from immunoSEQ multiplex PCR; TCRdb's copy has only in-frame clones and leaves some out. The repertoire includes roughly 250,000 clones, around 89% of them detected once, and approximately 9% sits in the top ten.

V is TRBV2 and J is TRBJ2-7, with D perhaps TRBD2 (5 bases). This TCR came from a man aged 40-50 years who had recovered from COVID-19. Sequencing used PBMCs or T cells enriched from blood (not recorded which). The CDR3, as DNA: TGTGCCAGCACCCTATTGGGAGTCTACGAGCAGTACTTC. Protein product: CASTLLGVYEQYF. Full variable domain (remainder filled in from reference TRBV2 and TRBJ2-7): EPEVTQTPSHQVTQMGQEVILRCVPISNHLYFYWYRQILGQKVEFLVSFYNNEISEKSEIFDDQFSVERPDGSNFTLKIRSTKLEDSAMYFCASTLLGVYEQYFGPGTRLTVT.